The 25 T cell receptor beta chains in this list originate from one sample, sequenced in a study of shared T cell receptors in the human thymus. Sequenced by immunoSEQ multiplex PCR; TCRdb stores in-frame clones only, minus some. Here the sample spans 500,000 to 850,000 clones, roughly 86% being singletons. These same data were also listed under a study on human thymus T cells.

The sequencing sample was made of thymocytes. The receptors shown here come from a boy under two years old with a congenital heart defect.

This rearrangement joins TRBV27 to TRBJ2-7; 7 bases agree with TRBD1. J gave up 2 bases and V 0 bases, and 4 bases lay outside the gene matches. The germline V gene has CDR1 MNHEY and CDR2 SMNVEV (reference sequence). The CDR3 totals 15 residues. CDR3 nucleotides: TGTGCCAGCAGTTTATCGTGGGACAGTCCCTACGAGCAGTACTTC. Translating it yields CASSLSWDSPYEQYF.

CDR3 DNA sequence: TGTGCCAGCAGCTTAACTCTAGCCAAAAACATTCAGTACTTC. It specifies CASSLTLAKNIQYF. This chain joins TRBV5-6 and TRBJ2-4; D ambiguous. Trimming left V 2 bases short and J 0 bases short, with 6 bases between. CDR1 is SGHDT, CDR2 YYEEEE, per germline. The CDR3 contains 14 residues.

This rearrangement joins TRBV5-6 to TRBJ2-7, with 12 bases matching TRBD1. In germline, CDR1 is SGHDT, CDR2 YYEEEE. The junction had 5 bases not matched to a gene; V was cut back by 1 base and J by 9 bases. The CDR3 covers 14 residues. CDR3 bases: TGTGCCAGCAGCTTGTCGGGACAGGGGGCTGTGCAGTACTTC. It specifies CASSLSGQGAVQYF.

Here the CDR3 DNA reads TGTGCCAGCAGCCAAGATTCCGCGCCCGGAAACACCATATATTTT. Translating gives CASSQDSAPGNTIYF. J is TRBJ1-3 and V is TRBV14; the D is unclear. V was shortened by 0 bases and J by 4 bases, with 10 bases between the two germline ends. The CDR3 runs to 15 residues. CDR1 is SGHDN, CDR2 FVKESK, per germline.

The chain combines TRBV10-3 with TRBJ1-2; D gene uncertain. Germline V lookup: CDR1 ENHRY, CDR2 SYGVKD. The CDR3 extends over 12 amino acids. Trimming shortened V by 7 bases and J by 7 bases, and 13 bases separated the two germline ends. The CDR3 here is CAIMGCSGGYTF. DNA for the CDR3: TGTGCCATCATGGGTTGTAGCGGTGGCTACACCTTC.

This clone has a single count. The gene calls are TRBV10-3 and TRBJ2-7; D is uncertain. The V gene's germline CDR1 is ENHRY and CDR2 SYGVKD. Trimming shortened V by 6 bases and J by 4 bases, and 13 bases separated the two germline ends. The CDR3 covers 13 residues. In DNA form, the CDR3 reads TGTGCCATCAGGCCCCGACAATCATACGAGCAGTACTTC. Translation: CAIRPRQSYEQYF.

This rearrangement joins TRBV4-1 to TRBJ1-4, with a tentative D call TRBD1 (6 bases). Germline-derived CDR1 and CDR2 are MGHRA and YSYEKL. Trimming removed 0 bases from V and 8 bases from J, with 16 bases in between. The length of the CDR3 is 16 residues. This CDR3 reads CASSQDLFRQEEKLFF. CDR3 coding DNA: TGCGCCAGCAGCCAAGATCTGTTTCGACAGGAAGAAAAACTGTTTTTT.

This clone was observed once. The chain is built from TRBV2 and TRBJ2-7; 7 positions match TRBD1. Losses at the gene ends were 1 base for V and 6 bases for J; bases not matched to a gene: 12. This CDR3 has 16 residues. CDR1 SNHLY and CDR2 FYNNEI come from the germline V gene. The DNA of the CDR3 is TGTGCCAGCAGTGAAGGGACAGCCAACAGGGGCCGCGAGCAGTACTTC. Its protein product is CASSEGTANRGREQYF.

The chain has TRBV9 and TRBJ1-2, with TRBD1 matching 10 bases. Germline lookup yields CDR1 SGDLS and CDR2 YYNGEE. The CDR3 spans 17 residues. V shed 2 bases, J shed 3 bases, and the junction held 10 bases outside the gene matches. CDR3 loop: CASSVRDRGPGDYGYTF. In DNA, the CDR3 is TGTGCCAGCAGCGTTCGCGACAGGGGGCCTGGGGACTATGGCTACACCTTC.

V and J are TRBV14 and TRBJ2-7; 8 nucleotides align to TRBD2. The CDR3 contains 18 residues. V gave up 0 bases and J gave up 0 bases; unmatched junction bases: 10. CDR1 and CDR2 from the germline V gene are SGHDN and FVKESK. The CDR3 spells CASSQDSFRAGVSYEQYF. CDR3 nucleotide sequence: TGTGCCAGCAGCCAAGACAGTTTTAGAGCGGGGGTCTCCTACGAGCAGTACTTC. The full variable domain, completed using reference TRBV14 and TRBJ2-7, is EAGVTQFPSHSVIEKGQTVTLRCDPISGHDNLYWYRRVMGKEIKFLLHFVKESKQDESGMPNNRFLAERTGGTYSTLKVQPAELEDSGVYFCASSQDSFRAGVSYEQYFGPGTRLTVT.

The chain is built from TRBV6-8 and TRBJ2-1; 9 nucleotides agree with TRBD2. J gave up 6 bases and V 5 bases, and 8 bases lay outside the gene matches. Germline assignment: CDR1 MNHGY and CDR2 SAAAGT. The CDR3 totals 15 residues. CDR3 in amino acids: CASSLIAGAGNEQFF. DNA for the CDR3: TGTGCCAGCAGTCTTATAGCGGGAGCGGGCAATGAGCAGTTCTTC.

The genes are TRBV13 and TRBJ1-5; tentative D call: TRBD1 (6 bases). This CDR3 is built from 16 residues. V was shortened by 4 bases and J by 5 bases, with 18 bases between the two germline ends. The germline CDR1 and CDR2 sequences are PRHDT and FYEKMQ (reference sequence). The CDR3 DNA sequence: TGTGCCAGCAGCTCCGCAAAGACAGGTTGGGATCAGCCCCAGCATTTT. Residues: CASSSAKTGWDQPQHF.

J is TRBJ2-7 and V is TRBV6-4; 9 positions agree with TRBD2. V gave up 5 bases and J gave up 5 bases; unmatched junction bases: 4. Germline values: CDR1 MRHNA, CDR2 SNTAGT. The CDR3 covers 13 residues. CDR3 amino acids: CASSWIAGDEQYF. The CDR3 bases are TGTGCCAGCAGTTGGATAGCGGGGGACGAGCAGTACTTC.

The V and J genes are TRBV28 and TRBJ1-2; TRBD1 aligns across 7 bases. CDR1 and CDR2 from the germline V gene are MDHEN and SYDVKM. The length of the CDR3 is 16 residues. V lost 6 bases and J lost 4; bases outside the gene matches: 14. CDR3 residues: CASSQLGQHHTYGYTF. The CDR3 DNA is TGTGCCAGCAGCCAGTTGGGACAGCACCACACCTATGGCTACACCTTC.

The genes are TRBV7-9 and TRBJ2-7, with D unresolved. V dropped 6 bases and J dropped 4 bases, with 7 bases sitting between them. CDR3 length equals 11 residues. Germline V gene lookup returns CDR1 SEHNR and CDR2 FQNEAQ (reference sequence). The CDR3 DNA follows: TGTGCCAGCAGATCTAATTACGAGCAGTACTTC. Translated: CASRSNYEQYF.

This sequence joins TRBV6-6 and TRBJ2-7, with 7 bases that match TRBD1. The CDR3 has 12 residues. In germline, CDR1 is MNHNY, CDR2 SVGAGI (reference sequence). Trimming cost V 10 bases and J 4 bases; bases outside gene matches: 7. CDR3 amino acids: CATGQAPYEQYF. CDR3 DNA sequence: TGTGCCACTGGACAGGCCCCGTACGAGCAGTACTTC.

Points on this clone: Other DNA sequences in this sample translate to the same CDR3. V is TRBV20-1 and J is TRBJ2-1, with D possibly matching TRBD2 (5 bases). The CDR3 runs 11 residues. Deletions cut 3 bases from V and 5 bases from J, with 5 bases between. CDR1 is DFQATT, CDR2 SNEGSKA, per germline (reference sequence). The CDR3 loop reads CSARRDNEQFF. Written as DNA, the CDR3 is TGCAGTGCTAGGAGGGACAATGAGCAGTTCTTC.

J is TRBJ2-3 and V is TRBV15; the match to TRBD1 covers 10 bases. Trimming at V came to 5 bases and at J to 2 bases, leaving 4 bases not matched to a gene. In germline, CDR1 is LNHNV, CDR2 YYDKDF (reference sequence). The CDR3 extends over 15 amino acids. CDR3 sequence reads: CATSSTGGSTDTQYF. In DNA form, the CDR3 reads TGTGCCACCAGCTCGACAGGGGGCTCCACAGATACGCAGTATTTT.

A remark on this clone: The same CDR3 arises from other DNA sequences in this sample as well. The CDR3 nucleotides are TGTGCCAGCAGGGTTACTCAGGGGGCGGATTCACCCCTCCACTTT. This gives the protein CASRVTQGADSPLHF. The rearrangement links TRBV6-5 to TRBJ1-6; 8 nucleotides line up with TRBD1. This CDR3 is built from 15 residues. V lost 6 bases to trimming and J lost 8 bases; unmatched junction nucleotides: 9. CDR1 is MNHEY, CDR2 SVGAGI, per germline.

The chain uses TRBV28 and TRBJ1-2, with 8 bases lining up with TRBD1. This CDR3 is built from 15 residues. V lost 7 bases and J lost 2; bases outside the gene matches: 9. Germline V gene lookup returns CDR1 MDHEN and CDR2 SYDVKM. The CDR3 DNA reads as TGTGCCAGCACCGCGGGACAGGATCTCAACTATGGCTACACCTTC. Its translation is CASTAGQDLNYGYTF.

The rearrangement joins TRBV10-3 to TRBJ1-6; maybe TRBD1 (6 bases). Between the trimmed V and J ends, which lost 0 bases and 3 bases, there was a span of 9 bases. Germline CDR1 ENHRY, CDR2 SYGVKD. The CDR3 runs to 16 residues. The DNA of the CDR3 is TGTGCCATCAGTGAGTCGGGGGCCGGCTATAATTCACCCCTCCACTTT. Its translation is CAISESGAGYNSPLHF.

The V call is TRBV14, the J call TRBJ1-1; D not certain. Germline CDR1 and CDR2: SGHDN and FVKESK. Trimming left V 4 bases short and J 1 base short, with 13 bases between. The CDR3 length is 15 residues. The CDR3 region is CASSPSYGGNTEAFF. In nucleotides, the CDR3 is TGTGCCAGCAGCCCATCCTATGGCGGGAACACTGAAGCTTTCTTT.

The chain recombines TRBV27 with TRBJ1-1; 9 positions match TRBD1. The CDR3 is 14 residues long. Germline values: CDR1 MNHEY, CDR2 SMNVEV (reference sequence). Trimming cost V 0 bases and J 8 bases; bases outside gene matches: 4. The CDR3 here is CASSLSDRGSEAFF. CDR3 coding DNA: TGTGCCAGCAGTTTATCGGACAGGGGAAGCGAAGCTTTCTTT.

This clone was counted only a few times. V gene TRBV5-5 combines with J gene TRBJ2-7; 10 bases are shared with TRBD1. This CDR3 is 15 amino acids long. J gave up 3 bases and V 4 bases, and 7 bases lay outside the gene matches. Germline assignment: CDR1 SGHKS and CDR2 YYEKEE (reference sequence). CDR3 in DNA: TGTGCCAGCAGCCCAGACAGGGGGCGCCTCTACGAGCAGTACTTC. It translates to CASSPDRGRLYEQYF.

V usage is TRBV14 and J usage is TRBJ2-1; 8 bases are shared with TRBD1. Losses at the gene ends were 4 bases for V and 3 bases for J; bases not matched to a gene: 5. Germline CDR1 SGHDN, CDR2 FVKESK. The CDR3 is made up of 15 amino acids. CDR3 residues: CASSPGQEGYNEQFF. Here the CDR3 DNA reads TGTGCCAGCAGCCCGGGACAGGAGGGCTACAATGAGCAGTTCTTC.